One sample yielded the 21 T cell receptor beta chains listed below, sequenced in a study of T cells in Graves' hyperthyroidism and ophthalmopathy. TCR beta CDR3 sequences were amplified from RNA transcripts. The study used the HTBI primer set for a first-round RT-PCR of the TCR CDR3. TCRdb fed the multiplex PCR reads into MiXCR, producing one record per CDR3 protein. Of a few hundred thousand distinct CDR3 sequences in the sample, around 15% were seen once. The material sequenced was blood. Source of these receptors: a woman between 40 and 55 years old with Graves' hyperthyroidism.

This clonotype was observed at least ten times. V usage is TRBV12-3 or TRBV12-4 and J usage is TRBJ2-7; 10 nucleotides align to TRBD1. Unmatched junction bases numbered 8, after V lost 5 bases and J lost 4 bases. CDR3 length equals 15 residues. This chain's CDR3 is CASSASRDRGYEQYF. The CDR3, as DNA: TGTGCCAGCAGTGCGTCCCGGGACAGGGGATACGAGCAGTACTTC.

This clonotype was observed once. This may be a read error: a much more frequent sequence differs by one nucleotide. The V and J genes are TRBV3-1 and TRBJ2-7, with 8 bases aligning to TRBD2. CDR1 and CDR2 from the germline V gene are LGHDT and YNNKEL (reference sequence). CDR3 size: 14 residues. The CDR3 region is CTSSALREGYEQYF. In DNA form, the CDR3 reads TGTACCAGCAGCGCCCTCCGGGAGGGCTACGAGCAGTACTTC.

This chain joins TRBV6-1 and TRBJ2-4; perhaps TRBD2 as D (5 bases). Trimming removed 1 base at V and 11 bases at J, with 15 bases between. Germline CDR1 MNHNS, CDR2 SASEGT. This CDR3 has 14 residues. The chain's CDR3 is CASSEGGPGAVQYF. The CDR3 DNA sequence: TGTGCCAGCAGTGAAGGTGGCCCCGGAGCGGTTCAGTACTTC.

This clonotype was detected ten times or more. This chain joins TRBV11-2 and TRBJ2-1; 7 positions agree with TRBD2. Germline assignment: CDR1 SGHAT and CDR2 FQNNGV. This CDR3 region has 16 residues. V lost 2 bases to trimming and J lost 0 bases; unmatched junction nucleotides: 4. CDR3 DNA sequence: TGTGCCAGCAGCTTAATGGCTAGCGGCTCCTACAATGAGCAGTTCTTC. It specifies CASSLMASGSYNEQFF.

The table lists this clonotype with many counts. The chain recombines TRBV11-2 with TRBJ2-7, with 10 positions matching TRBD2. The germline gives CDR1 SGHAT, CDR2 FQNNGV. V was pared by 2 bases and J by 7 bases, with 5 bases of the junction left unmatched. The CDR3 contains 14 residues. This chain's CDR3 is CASSLLAGAGEQYF. Written as DNA, the CDR3 is TGTGCCAGCAGCTTACTAGCGGGAGCAGGAGAGCAGTACTTC.

This clonotype has just a few counts. The rearrangement uses TRBV18 and TRBJ2-7, with D perhaps TRBD2 (5 bases). V was shortened by 3 bases and J by 2 bases, with 11 bases between the two germline ends. The CDR3 sequence is 14 residues long. Germline CDR1 reads KGHSH; CDR2 reads LQKENI. The CDR3 sequence is CASSPILGTYEQYF. The DNA of the CDR3 is TGTGCCAGCTCACCTATACTAGGGACCTACGAGCAGTACTTC.

This clonotype came up many times. This chain joins TRBV3-1 and TRBJ2-7; either TRBD1 or TRBD2 may supply D (5 bases each). This CDR3 has 14 amino acids. Germline CDR1 LGHDT, CDR2 YNNKEL (reference sequence). Trimming took 4 bases from V and 0 from J, leaving 10 bases between them. In DNA form, the CDR3 reads TGTGCCAGCAGCCCCGGGACGCGCTCCTACGAGCAGTACTTC. This translates into CASSPGTRSYEQYF.

This clonotype showed up many times. The V gene is TRBV3-1, the J gene TRBJ2-1; 16 bases agree with TRBD2. Germline CDR1 LGHDT, CDR2 YNNKEL (reference sequence). The CDR3 runs to 18 residues. The trim removed 4 bases at V and 7 bases at J, leaving 10 bases unmatched. The DNA for the CDR3 is TGTGCCAGCAGCCCTTTCCCGGGACTAGCGGGAGGGAATAATGAGCAGTTCTTC. This gives the protein CASSPFPGLAGGNNEQFF.

This clonotype was counted once. This chain joins TRBV29-1 and TRBJ2-2; the D gene is possibly TRBD1 (7 bases). Germline assignment: CDR1 SQVTM and CDR2 ANQGSEA. V shed 6 bases and J shed 6 bases, with 14 bases lying between them. This CDR3 spans 13 amino acids. This CDR3 is CSVSDREAGELFF. In DNA form, the CDR3 reads TGCAGCGTCTCCGACAGGGAGGCCGGGGAGCTGTTTTTT.

Notes on this clonotype: It may be a read error: a sequence one base away is much more abundant. The chain employs TRBV3-1 and TRBJ1-2; D is possibly TRBD1 (5 bases). The CDR3 has 16 amino acids. The germline V gene encodes CDR1 LGHDT and CDR2 YNNKEL (reference sequence). CDR3 region: CASSPAEGRPLYGCTF. Written as DNA, the CDR3 is TGTGCCAGCAGCCCAGCGGAGGGGAGGCCACTCTATGGCTGCACCTTC.

In its sample, this clonotype was seen many times. The chain couples TRBV6-1 to TRBJ1-4; TRBD1 aligns across 7 bases. The trim removed 8 bases at V and 7 bases at J, leaving 13 bases unmatched. CDR3 length: 15 residues. Germline V gene data show CDR1 as MNHNS and CDR2 as SASEGT. The CDR3 is CASSVWLGGSEKLFF. As DNA, the CDR3 is TGTGCCAGCTCGGTATGGTTAGGGGGCAGTGAAAAACTGTTTTTT.

In its sample, this clonotype was seen many times. The chain carries TRBV12-3 or TRBV12-4 and TRBJ2-7; 9 bases line up with TRBD2. This CDR3 contains 13 residues. Losses at the gene ends were 8 bases for V and 3 bases for J; bases not matched to a gene: 5. Here the CDR3 reads CASSSGKSYEQYF. Written as DNA, the CDR3 is TGTGCCAGCTCTAGCGGGAAAAGCTACGAGCAGTACTTC.

This clonotype was found many times. V is TRBV6-1 and J is TRBJ1-1, with D possibly being TRBD1 (6 bases). Trimming took off 7 bases at V and 1 base at J, with 16 bases between the two ends. CDR1 and CDR2 from the germline V gene are MNHNS and SASEGT. The CDR3 length is 15 residues. CDR3 protein: CASTPRDRRNTEAFF. CDR3 DNA: TGTGCCAGCACCCCCAGAGACAGGAGGAACACTGAAGCTTTCTTT.

This clonotype was seen a few times. The V gene is TRBV7-9, the J gene TRBJ1-1; TRBD1 matches 7 bases. The CDR3 sequence is 16 residues long. V was pared by 5 bases and J by 1 base, with 10 bases of the junction left unmatched. CDR1 SEHNR and CDR2 FQNEAQ come from the germline V gene (reference sequence). The CDR3 spells CASSKGIDRANTEAFF. Here the CDR3 DNA reads TGTGCCAGCAGCAAGGGGATTGACAGGGCGAACACTGAAGCTTTCTTT.

Ten or more counts support this clonotype. This chain links TRBV28 with TRBJ2-7; 10 nucleotides align to TRBD2. The length of the CDR3 is 16 residues. V lost 3 bases to trimming and J lost 3 bases; unmatched junction nucleotides: 8. Germline V gives CDR1 MDHEN, CDR2 SYDVKM. DNA for the CDR3: TGTGCCAGCAGTTTCTATAGCGGGAGGCCCTACTACGAGCAGTACTTC. This encodes CASSFYSGRPYYEQYF.

This clonotype was detected many times. The chain joins TRBV5-5 to TRBJ2-4, with a weak D call TRBD1 (6 bases). Trimming took off 0 bases at V and 0 bases at J, with 10 bases between the two ends. In germline, CDR1 is SGHKS, CDR2 YYEKEE (reference sequence). The CDR3 totals 16 residues. The DNA of the CDR3 is TGTGCCAGCAGCTTGGGGGACACCCTAGCCAAAAACATTCAGTACTTC. It is translated as CASSLGDTLAKNIQYF. The variable domain in full, completed from reference TRBV5-5 and TRBJ2-4, reads DAGVTQSPTHLIKTRGQQVTLRCSPISGHKSVSWYQQVLGQGPQFIFQYYEKEERGRGNFPDRFSARQFPNYSSELNVNALLLGDSALYLCASSLGDTLAKNIQYFGAGTRLSVL.

The chain recombines TRBV24-1 with TRBJ2-1; possibly TRBD1 for D (6 bases). This CDR3 contains 16 residues. The ends were cut back, 4 bases at V and 0 bases at J, with 12 bases in the middle. Per the germline V gene, CDR1 is KGHDR and CDR2 is SFDVKD. CDR3 nucleotides: TGTGCCACCAGTGACGCGACAGGTAGCTCCTACAATGAGCAGTTCTTC. It translates to CATSDATGSSYNEQFF.

This clonotype was found a few times. The genes are TRBV12-5 and TRBJ1-2; D unclear. The germline V gene encodes CDR1 LGHNT and CDR2 FRNRAP. The CDR3 length is 14 residues. The V end lost 1 base, the J end lost 0 bases, and 6 bases lay between the germline ends. CDR3 sequence: CASGLDSSNYGYTF. The CDR3 nucleotides are TGTGCTAGTGGTTTGGACAGTTCTAACTATGGCTACACCTTC.

Details on this clonotype: Compared with germline, one end of the junction differs, possibly owing to a read error. The chain couples TRBV28 to TRBJ2-2; TRBD1 or TRBD2 may be the D gene (5 bases each). The germline gives CDR1 MDHEN, CDR2 SYDVKM. This CDR3 region has 16 residues. As DNA, the CDR3 is TGTGCCAGCACCGACCTCAGGGCCGCGAACACCGGGGAGCCGTTTTTT. It specifies CASTDLRAANTGEPFF.

This chain uses TRBV6-9 with TRBJ2-3; 12 nucleotides align to TRBD2. J gave up 4 bases and V 3 bases, and 5 bases lay outside the gene matches. From germline, CDR1 is MNHGY and CDR2 SVAAGI. The CDR3 is 16 residues long. The CDR3 DNA sequence: TGTGCCAGCAGTTACCCGACTAGCGGGGGCTCAGATACGCAGTATTTT. Translation: CASSYPTSGGSDTQYF.

This clonotype was counted a single time. The chain joins TRBV12-3 or TRBV12-4 to TRBJ2-1; 15 bases map to TRBD2. After removal of 5 bases from V and 10 bases from J, the junction contained 3 bases not matched to a gene. There are 14 residues in the CDR3. The CDR3 loop reads CASSEGTSGREQFF. CDR3 DNA: TGTGCCAGCAGTGAAGGGACTAGCGGGAGGGAGCAGTTCTTC.